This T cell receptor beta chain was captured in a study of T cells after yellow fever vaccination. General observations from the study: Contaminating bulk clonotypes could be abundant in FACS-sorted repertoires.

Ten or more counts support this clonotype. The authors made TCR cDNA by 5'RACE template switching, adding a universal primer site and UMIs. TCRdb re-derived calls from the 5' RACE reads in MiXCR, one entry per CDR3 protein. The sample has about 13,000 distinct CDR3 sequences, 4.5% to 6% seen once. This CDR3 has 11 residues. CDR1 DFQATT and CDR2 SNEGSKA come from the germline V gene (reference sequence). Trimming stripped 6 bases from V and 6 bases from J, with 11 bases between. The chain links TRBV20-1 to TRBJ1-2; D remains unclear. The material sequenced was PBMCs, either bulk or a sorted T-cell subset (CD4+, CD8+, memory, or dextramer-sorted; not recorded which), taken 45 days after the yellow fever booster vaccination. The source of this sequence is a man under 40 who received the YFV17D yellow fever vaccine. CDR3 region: CSAPRKDGYTF. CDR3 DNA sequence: TGCAGTGCACCAAGAAAAGATGGCTACACCTTC.